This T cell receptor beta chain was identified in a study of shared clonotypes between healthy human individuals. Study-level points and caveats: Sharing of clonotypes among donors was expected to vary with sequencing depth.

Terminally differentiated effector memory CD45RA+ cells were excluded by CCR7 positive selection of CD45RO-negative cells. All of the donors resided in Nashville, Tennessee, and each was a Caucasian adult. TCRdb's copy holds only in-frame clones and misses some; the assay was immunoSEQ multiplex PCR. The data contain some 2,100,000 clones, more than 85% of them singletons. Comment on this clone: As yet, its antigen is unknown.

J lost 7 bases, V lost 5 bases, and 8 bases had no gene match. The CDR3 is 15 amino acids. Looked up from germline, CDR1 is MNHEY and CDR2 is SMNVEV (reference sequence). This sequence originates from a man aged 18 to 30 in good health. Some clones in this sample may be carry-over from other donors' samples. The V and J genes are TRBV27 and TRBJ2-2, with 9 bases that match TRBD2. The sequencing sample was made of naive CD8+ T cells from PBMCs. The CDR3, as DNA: TGTGCCAGCAGTCCCTTTGCGGGAGGGAACGGGGAGCTGTTTTTT. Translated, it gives CASSPFAGGNGELFF.